This T cell receptor (beta chain) came from a study of blood T cell repertoires in COVID-19. About the research overall: Acute and convalescent COVID-19 samples came from the United States, Italy and Spain. T cells, B-cell-depleted T cells, or PBMCs provided the cDNA or gDNA that served as material.

Germline V lookup: CDR1 LGHDT, CDR2 YNNKEL (reference sequence). V gave up 1 base and J gave up 4 bases, with 14 bases separating them. The CDR3 spans 16 residues. Only in-frame clones appear in the TCRdb table, and some are missing; sequencing was by immunoSEQ multiplex PCR. The table records tens of thousands of clones, over 70% of them present only once. The V gene is TRBV3-1 (or the pseudogene TRBV3-2), the J gene TRBJ1-5, with D perhaps matching TRBD1 (5 bases). The receptor's source is a man older than 75 with active or convalescent COVID-19. The sample taken for sequencing was peripheral blood. The CDR3 DNA reads TGTGCCAGCAGCCAAGTGGGGGGGTCTTCAAATCAGCCCCAGCATTTT. Its translation is CASSQVGGSSNQPQHF.